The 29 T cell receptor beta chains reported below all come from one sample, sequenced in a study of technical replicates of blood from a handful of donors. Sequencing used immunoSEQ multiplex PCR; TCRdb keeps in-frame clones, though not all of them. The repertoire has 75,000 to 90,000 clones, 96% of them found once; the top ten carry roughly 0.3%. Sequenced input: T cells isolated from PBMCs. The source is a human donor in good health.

The CDR3 DNA sequence: TGTGCCAGCAGCGTAGCTACTGAGATAAACACTGAAGCTTTCTTT. Translated, it gives CASSVATEINTEAFF. The rearrangement links TRBV9 to TRBJ1-1; the D is unclear. The CDR3 consists of 15 residues. Germline lookup yields CDR1 SGDLS and CDR2 YYNGEE. V gave up 0 bases and J gave up 2 bases, with 11 bases separating them.

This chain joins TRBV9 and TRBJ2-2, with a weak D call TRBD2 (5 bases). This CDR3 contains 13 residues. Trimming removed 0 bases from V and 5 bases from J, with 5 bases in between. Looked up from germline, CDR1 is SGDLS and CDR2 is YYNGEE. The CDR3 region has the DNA TGTGCCAGCAGCGTAGGAGGGACCGGGGAGCTGTTTTTT. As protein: CASSVGGTGELFF.

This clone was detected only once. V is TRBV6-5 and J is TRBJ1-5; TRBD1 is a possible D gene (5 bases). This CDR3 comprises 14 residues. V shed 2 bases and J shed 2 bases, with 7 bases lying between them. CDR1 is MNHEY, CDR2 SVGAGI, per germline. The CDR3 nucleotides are TGTGCCAGCAGTTACCAACAGGGCAATCAGCCCCAGCATTTT. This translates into CASSYQQGNQPQHF.

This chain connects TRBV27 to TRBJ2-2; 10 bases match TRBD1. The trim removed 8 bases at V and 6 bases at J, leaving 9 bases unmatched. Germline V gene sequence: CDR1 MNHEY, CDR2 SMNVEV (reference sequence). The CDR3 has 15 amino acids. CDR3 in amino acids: CASSRDRGRAGELFF. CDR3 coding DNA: TGTGCCAGCTCCAGGGACAGGGGAAGGGCCGGGGAGCTGTTTTTT.

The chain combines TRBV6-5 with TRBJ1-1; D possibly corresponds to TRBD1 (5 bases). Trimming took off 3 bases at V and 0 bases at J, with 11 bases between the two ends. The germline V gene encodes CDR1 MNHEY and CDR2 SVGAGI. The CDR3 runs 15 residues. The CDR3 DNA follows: TGTGCCAGCAGTTATTCGACAGTACTGAACACTGAAGCTTTCTTT. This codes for CASSYSTVLNTEAFF.

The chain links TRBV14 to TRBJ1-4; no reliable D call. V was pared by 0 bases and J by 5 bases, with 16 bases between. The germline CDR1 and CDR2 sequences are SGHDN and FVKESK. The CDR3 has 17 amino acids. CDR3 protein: CASSQEGLLYKNEKLFF. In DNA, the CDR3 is TGTGCCAGCAGCCAAGAGGGCCTCCTTTATAAGAATGAAAAACTGTTTTTT.

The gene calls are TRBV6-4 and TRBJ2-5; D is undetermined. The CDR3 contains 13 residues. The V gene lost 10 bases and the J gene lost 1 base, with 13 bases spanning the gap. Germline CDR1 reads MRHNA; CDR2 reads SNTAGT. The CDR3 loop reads CATVGQVQETQYF. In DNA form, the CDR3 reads TGTGCCACAGTTGGCCAGGTCCAAGAGACCCAGTACTTC.

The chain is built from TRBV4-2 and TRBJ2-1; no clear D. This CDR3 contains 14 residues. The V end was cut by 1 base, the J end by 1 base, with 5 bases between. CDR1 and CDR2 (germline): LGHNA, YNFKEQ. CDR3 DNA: TGTGCCAGCAGCCAAGGACTTTCCTACAATGAGCAGTTCTTC. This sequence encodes CASSQGLSYNEQFF.

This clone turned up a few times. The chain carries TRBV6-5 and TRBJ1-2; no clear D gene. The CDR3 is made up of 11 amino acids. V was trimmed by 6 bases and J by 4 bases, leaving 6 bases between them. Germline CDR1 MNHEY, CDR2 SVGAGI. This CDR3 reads CASSSPYGYTF. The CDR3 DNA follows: TGTGCCAGCAGCTCTCCCTATGGCTACACCTTC.

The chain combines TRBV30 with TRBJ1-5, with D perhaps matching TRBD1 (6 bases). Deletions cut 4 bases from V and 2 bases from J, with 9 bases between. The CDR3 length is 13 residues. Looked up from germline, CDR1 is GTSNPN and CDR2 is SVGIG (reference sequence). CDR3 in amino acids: CAWTGAGNQPQHF. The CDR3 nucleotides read TGTGCCTGGACAGGGGCGGGCAATCAGCCCCAGCATTTT. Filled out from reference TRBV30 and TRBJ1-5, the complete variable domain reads SQTIHQWPATLVQPVGSPLSLECTVEGTSNPNLYWYRQAAGRGLQLLFYSVGIGQISSEVPQNLSASRPQDRQFILSSKKLLLSDSGFYLCAWTGAGNQPQHFGDGTRLSIL.

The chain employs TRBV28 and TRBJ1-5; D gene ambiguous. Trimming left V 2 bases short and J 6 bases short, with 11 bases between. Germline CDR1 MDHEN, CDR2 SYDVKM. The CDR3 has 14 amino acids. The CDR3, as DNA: TGTGCCAGCAGTTTAATAACCACAAGTCAGCCCCAGCATTTT. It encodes CASSLITTSQPQHF.

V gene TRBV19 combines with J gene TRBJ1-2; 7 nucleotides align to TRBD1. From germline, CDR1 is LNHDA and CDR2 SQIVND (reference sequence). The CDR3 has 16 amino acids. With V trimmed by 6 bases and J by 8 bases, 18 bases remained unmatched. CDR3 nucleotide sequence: TGTGCCAGTAGAAAGGGAGTCACCGGGACAGCGAGGGGCTACACCTTC. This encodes CASRKGVTGTARGYTF.

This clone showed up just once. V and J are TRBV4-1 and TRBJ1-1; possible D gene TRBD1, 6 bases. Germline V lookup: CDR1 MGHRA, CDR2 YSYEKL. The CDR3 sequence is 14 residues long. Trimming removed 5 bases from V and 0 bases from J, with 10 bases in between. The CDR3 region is CASSLGQVNTEAFF. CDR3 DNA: TGCGCCAGCAGCTTGGGACAAGTGAACACTGAAGCTTTCTTT.

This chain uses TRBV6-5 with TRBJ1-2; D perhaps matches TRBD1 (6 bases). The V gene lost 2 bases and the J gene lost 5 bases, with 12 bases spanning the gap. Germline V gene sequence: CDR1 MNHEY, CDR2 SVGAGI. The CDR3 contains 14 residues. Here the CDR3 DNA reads TGTGCCAGCAGTTACCGGGACACGAATTATGGCTACACCTTC. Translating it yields CASSYRDTNYGYTF.

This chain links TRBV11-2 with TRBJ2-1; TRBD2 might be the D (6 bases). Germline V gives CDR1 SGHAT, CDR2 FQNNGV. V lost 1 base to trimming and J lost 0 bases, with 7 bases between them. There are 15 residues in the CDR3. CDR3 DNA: TGTGCCAGCAGCTTAGCCGGGAGCTCCTACAATGAGCAGTTCTTC. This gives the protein CASSLAGSSYNEQFF.

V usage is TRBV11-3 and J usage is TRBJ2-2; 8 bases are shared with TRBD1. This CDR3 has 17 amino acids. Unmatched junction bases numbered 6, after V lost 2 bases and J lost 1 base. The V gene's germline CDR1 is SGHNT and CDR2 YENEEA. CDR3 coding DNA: TGTGCCAGCAGCTTAATGGCCGGGACAGGGAACACCGGGGAGCTGTTTTTT. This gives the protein CASSLMAGTGNTGELFF.

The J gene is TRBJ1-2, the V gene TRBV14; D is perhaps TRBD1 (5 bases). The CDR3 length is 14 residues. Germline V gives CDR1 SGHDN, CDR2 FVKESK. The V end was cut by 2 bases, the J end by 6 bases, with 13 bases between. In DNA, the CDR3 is TGTGCCAGCAGCCAATACGGGTCGGGGGATGGCTACACCTTC. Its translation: CASSQYGSGDGYTF. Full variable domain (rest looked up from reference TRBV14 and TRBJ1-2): EAGVTQFPSHSVIEKGQTVTLRCDPISGHDNLYWYRRVMGKEIKFLLHFVKESKQDESGMPNNRFLAERTGGTYSTLKVQPAELEDSGVYFCASSQYGSGDGYTFGSGTRLTVV.

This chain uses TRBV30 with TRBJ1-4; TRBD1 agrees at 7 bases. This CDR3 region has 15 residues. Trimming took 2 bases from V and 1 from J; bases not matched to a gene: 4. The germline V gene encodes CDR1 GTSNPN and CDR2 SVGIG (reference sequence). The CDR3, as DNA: TGTGCCTGGAGTTACAGGGGCATAACTAATGAAAAACTGTTTTTT. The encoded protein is CAWSYRGITNEKLFF.

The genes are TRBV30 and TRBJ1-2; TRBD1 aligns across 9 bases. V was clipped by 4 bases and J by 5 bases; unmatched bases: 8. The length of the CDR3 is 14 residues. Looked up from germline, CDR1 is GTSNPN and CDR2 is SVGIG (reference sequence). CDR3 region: CAWTRDRVGYGYTF. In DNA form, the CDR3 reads TGTGCCTGGACCCGGGACAGGGTCGGATATGGCTACACCTTC.

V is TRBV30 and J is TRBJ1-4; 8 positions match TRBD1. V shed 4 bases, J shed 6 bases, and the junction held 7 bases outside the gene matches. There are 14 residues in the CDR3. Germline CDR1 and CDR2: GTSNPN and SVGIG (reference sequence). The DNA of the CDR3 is TGTGCCTGGAAAATTAAGGACAGGGATGAAAAACTGTTTTTT. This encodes CAWKIKDRDEKLFF.

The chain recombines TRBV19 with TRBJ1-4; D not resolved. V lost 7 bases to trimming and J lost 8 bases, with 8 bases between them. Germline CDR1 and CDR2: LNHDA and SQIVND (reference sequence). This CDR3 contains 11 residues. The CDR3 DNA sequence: TGTGCCAGTATAGGAGGGGAAAAACTGTTTTTT. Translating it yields CASIGGEKLFF.

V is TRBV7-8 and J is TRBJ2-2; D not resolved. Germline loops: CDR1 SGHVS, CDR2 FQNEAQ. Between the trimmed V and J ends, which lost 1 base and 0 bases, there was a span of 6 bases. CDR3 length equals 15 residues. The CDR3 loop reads CASSLGVSNTGELFF. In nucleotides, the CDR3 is TGTGCCAGCAGCTTAGGCGTTTCGAACACCGGGGAGCTGTTTTTT. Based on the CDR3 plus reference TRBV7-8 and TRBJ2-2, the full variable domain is GAGVSQSPRYKVAKRGQDVALRCDPISGHVSLFWYQQALGQGPEFLTYFQNEAQLDKSGLPSDRFFAERPEGSVSTLKIQRTQQEDSAVYLCASSLGVSNTGELFFGEGSRLTVL.

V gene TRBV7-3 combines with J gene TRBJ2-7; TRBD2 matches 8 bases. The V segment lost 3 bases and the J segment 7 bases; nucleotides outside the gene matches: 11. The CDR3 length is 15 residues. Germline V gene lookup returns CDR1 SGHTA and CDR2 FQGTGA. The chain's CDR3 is CASSLSGRVMGEQYF. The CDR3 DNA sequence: TGTGCCAGCAGCTTGAGCGGGAGAGTTATGGGTGAGCAGTACTTC.

Here the CDR3 reads CASSFSERTDTQYF. The CDR3, as DNA: TGCGCCAGCAGCTTTTCGGAGAGAACAGATACGCAGTATTTT. The chain joins TRBV5-1 to TRBJ2-3; unclear D gene. Trimming removed 2 bases at V and 3 bases at J, with 10 bases between. CDR1 and CDR2 (germline): SGHRS, YFSETQ. This CDR3 contains 14 residues. The variable domain in full, with the rest retrieved from reference TRBV5-1 and TRBJ2-3, is KAGVTQTPRYLIKTRGQQVTLSCSPISGHRSVSWYQQTPGQGLQFLFEYFSETQRNKGNFPGRFSGRQFSNSRSEMNVSTLELGDSALYLCASSFSERTDTQYFGPGTRLTVL.

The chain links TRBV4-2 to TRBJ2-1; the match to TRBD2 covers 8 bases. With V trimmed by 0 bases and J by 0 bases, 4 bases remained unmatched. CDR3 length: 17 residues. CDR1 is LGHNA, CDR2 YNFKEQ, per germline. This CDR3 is CASSQDPGTSSYNEQFF. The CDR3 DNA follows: TGTGCCAGCAGCCAAGACCCCGGGACTAGCTCCTACAATGAGCAGTTCTTC.

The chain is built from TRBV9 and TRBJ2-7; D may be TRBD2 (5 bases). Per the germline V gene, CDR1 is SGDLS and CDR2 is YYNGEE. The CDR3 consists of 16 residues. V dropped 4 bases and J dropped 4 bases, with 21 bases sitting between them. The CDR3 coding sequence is TGTGCCAGCAGCCCCGCTACTGCGGGCGGATCTTACGAGCAGTACTTC. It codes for CASSPATAGGSYEQYF.

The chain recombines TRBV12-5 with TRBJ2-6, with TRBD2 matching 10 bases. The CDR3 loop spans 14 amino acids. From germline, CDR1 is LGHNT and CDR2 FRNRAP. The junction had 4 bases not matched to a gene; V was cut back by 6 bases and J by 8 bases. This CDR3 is CASGQGLAPNVLTF. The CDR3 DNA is TGTGCTAGTGGGCAGGGACTAGCGCCCAACGTCCTGACTTTC.

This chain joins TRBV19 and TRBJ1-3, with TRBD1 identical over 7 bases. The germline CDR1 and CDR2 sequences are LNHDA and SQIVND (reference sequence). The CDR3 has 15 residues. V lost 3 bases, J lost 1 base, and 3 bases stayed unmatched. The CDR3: CASSIGQVSGNTIYF. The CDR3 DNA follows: TGTGCCAGTAGTATCGGACAGGTATCTGGAAACACCATATATTTT.

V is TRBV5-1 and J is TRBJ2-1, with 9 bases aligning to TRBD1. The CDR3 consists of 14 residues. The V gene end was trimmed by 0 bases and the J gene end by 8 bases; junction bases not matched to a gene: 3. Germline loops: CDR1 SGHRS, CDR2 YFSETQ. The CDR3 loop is CASSLAGQGYEQFF. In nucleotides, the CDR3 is TGCGCCAGCAGCTTGGCGGGACAGGGATATGAGCAGTTCTTC.